This T cell receptor beta chain comes out of a study of blood T cell repertoires in COVID-19. Assay used: immunoSEQ multiplex PCR; TCRdb lists only in-frame clones, some missing. The sample records around 480,000 clones, approximately 86% being singletons. Germline V CDR1 and CDR2: SNHLY, FYNNEI. The CDR3 extends over 13 amino acids. With V trimmed by 3 bases and J by 7 bases, 2 bases remained unmatched. Recruitment covered some 25 US areas and drew participants whose ages spanned about 18 to 100 years. Cohorts were determined from participant-reported clinical history. Recovered Cohort 3 donors showed two negative PCRs, clearance, or symptom resolution.

Sequencing used PBMCs or T cells enriched from blood (not recorded which). The TCR comes from a woman aged 18-29 years who had recovered from COVID-19. This rearrangement joins TRBV2 to TRBJ2-2; TRBD2 matches 7 bases. The CDR3 sequence is CASSEGRGGELFF. In nucleotides, the CDR3 is TGTGCCAGCAGTGAGGGGAGGGGCGGGGAGCTGTTTTTT.